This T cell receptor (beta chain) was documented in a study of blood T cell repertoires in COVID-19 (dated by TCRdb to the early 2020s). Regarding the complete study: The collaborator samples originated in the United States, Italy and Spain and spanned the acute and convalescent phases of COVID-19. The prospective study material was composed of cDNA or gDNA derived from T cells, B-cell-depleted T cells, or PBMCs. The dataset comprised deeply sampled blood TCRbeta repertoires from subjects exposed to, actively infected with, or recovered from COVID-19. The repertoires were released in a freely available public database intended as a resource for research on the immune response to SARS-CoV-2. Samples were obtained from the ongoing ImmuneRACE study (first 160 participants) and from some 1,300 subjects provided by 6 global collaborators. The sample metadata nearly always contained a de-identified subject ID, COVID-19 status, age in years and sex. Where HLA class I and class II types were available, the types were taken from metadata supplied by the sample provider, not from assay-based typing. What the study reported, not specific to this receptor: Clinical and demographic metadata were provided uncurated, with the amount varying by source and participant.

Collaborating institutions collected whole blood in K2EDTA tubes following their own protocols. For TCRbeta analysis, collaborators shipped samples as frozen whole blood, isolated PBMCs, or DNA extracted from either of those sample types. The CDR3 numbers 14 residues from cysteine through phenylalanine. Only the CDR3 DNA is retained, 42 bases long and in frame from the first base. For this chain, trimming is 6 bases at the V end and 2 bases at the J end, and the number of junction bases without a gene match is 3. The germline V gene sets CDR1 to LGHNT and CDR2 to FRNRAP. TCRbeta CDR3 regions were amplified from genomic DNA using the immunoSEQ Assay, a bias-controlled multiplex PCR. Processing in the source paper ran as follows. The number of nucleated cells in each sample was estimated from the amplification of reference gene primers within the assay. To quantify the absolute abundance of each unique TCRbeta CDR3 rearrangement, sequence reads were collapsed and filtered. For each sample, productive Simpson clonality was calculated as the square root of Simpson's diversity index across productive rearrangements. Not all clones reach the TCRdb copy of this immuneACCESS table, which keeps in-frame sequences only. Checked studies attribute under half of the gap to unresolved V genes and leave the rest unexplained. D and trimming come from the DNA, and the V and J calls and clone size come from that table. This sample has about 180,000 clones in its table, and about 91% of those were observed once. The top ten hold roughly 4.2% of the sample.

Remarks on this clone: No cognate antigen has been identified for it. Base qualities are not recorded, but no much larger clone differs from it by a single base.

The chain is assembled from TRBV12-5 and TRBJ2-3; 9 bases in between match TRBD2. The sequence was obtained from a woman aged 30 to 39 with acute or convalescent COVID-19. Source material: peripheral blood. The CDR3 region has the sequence CASGTSGVTDTQYF. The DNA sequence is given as TGTGCTAGTGGGACTAGCGGCGTCACAGATACGCAGTATTTT.